This T cell receptor (beta chain) is drawn from a study of T cell changes during pregnancy in multiple sclerosis. Repertoires were generated with immunoSEQ multiplex PCR, while TCRdb's copy carries only in-frame clones and drops some. Of over 50,000 clones listed, 93% are singletons. The CDR3 has 16 residues. V was pared by 0 bases and J by 7 bases, with 16 bases between. CDR1 and CDR2 (germline): LGHNA, YSLEER. The TCR sequence derives from a female donor with multiple sclerosis, enrolled in a pregnancy study. Sequencing used peripheral blood, obtained in the second trimester of pregnancy. This chain uses TRBV4-3 with TRBJ2-1, with D maybe TRBD2 (6 bases). The CDR3 DNA reads TGCGCCAGCAGCCAAGATTTCGGCGGGACGATAAATGAGCAGTTCTTC. It encodes CASSQDFGGTINEQFF.